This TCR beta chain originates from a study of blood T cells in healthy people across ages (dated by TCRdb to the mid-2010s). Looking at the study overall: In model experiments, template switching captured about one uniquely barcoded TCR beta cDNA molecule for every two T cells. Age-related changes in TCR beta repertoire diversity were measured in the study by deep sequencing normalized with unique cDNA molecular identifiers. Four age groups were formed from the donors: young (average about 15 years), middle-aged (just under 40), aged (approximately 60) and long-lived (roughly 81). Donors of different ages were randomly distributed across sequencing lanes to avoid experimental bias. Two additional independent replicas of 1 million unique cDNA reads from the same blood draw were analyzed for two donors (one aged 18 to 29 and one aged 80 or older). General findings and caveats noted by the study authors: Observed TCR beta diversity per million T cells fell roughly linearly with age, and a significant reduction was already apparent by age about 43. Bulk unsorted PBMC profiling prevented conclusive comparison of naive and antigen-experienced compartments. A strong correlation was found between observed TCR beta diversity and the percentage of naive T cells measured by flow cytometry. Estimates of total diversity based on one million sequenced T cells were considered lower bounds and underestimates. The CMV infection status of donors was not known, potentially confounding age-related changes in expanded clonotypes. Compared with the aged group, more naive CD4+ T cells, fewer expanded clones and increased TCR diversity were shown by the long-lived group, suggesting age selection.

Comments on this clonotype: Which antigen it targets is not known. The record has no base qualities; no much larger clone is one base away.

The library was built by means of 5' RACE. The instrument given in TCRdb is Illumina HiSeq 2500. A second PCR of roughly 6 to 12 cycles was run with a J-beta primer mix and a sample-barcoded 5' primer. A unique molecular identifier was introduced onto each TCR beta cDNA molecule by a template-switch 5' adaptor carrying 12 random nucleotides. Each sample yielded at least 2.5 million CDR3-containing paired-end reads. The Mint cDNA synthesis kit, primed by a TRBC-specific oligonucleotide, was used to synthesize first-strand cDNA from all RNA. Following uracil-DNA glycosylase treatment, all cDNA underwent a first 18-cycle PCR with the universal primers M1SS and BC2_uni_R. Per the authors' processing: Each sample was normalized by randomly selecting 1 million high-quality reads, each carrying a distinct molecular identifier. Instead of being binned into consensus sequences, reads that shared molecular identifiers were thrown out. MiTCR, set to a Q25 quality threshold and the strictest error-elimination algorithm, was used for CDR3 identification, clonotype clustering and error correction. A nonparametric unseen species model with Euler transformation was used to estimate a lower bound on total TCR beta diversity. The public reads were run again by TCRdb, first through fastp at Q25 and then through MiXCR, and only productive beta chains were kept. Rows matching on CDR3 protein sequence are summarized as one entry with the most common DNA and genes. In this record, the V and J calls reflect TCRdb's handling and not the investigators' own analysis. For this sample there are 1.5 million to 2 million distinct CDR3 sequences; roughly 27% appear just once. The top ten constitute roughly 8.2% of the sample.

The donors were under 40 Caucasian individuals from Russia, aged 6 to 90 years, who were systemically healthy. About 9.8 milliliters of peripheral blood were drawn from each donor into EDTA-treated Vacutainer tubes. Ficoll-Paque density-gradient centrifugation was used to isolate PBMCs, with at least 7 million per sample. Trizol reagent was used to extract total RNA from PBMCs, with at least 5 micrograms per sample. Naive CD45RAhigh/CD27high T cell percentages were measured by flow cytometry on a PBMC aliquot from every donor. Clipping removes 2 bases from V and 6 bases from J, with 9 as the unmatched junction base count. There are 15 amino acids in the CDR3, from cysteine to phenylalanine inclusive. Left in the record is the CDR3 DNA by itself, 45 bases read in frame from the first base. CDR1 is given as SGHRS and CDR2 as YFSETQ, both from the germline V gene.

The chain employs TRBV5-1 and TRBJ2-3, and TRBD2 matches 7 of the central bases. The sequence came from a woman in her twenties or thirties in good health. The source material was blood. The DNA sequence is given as TGCGCCAGCAGCTTTTGGGGGGGGGTGTCGGATACGCAGTATTTT. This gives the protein CASSFWGGVSDTQYF.